Detailed here is one TCR beta chain. This specimen comes from a study of human T cells and chemical hapten exposure. About the research overall: Small pooled library volume differences chiefly drove per-sample TCR yield variation.

Time point: patch test 2, 6 weeks after DPC sensitization. The treatment was: therapeutic diphenylcyclopropenone sensitization with weekly scalp DPC. Donation of samples came from alopecia patients who were 18 to 70 years old and suitable for DPC. The germline V gene has CDR1 MNHEY and CDR2 SVGEGT. The V and J ends lost 2 bases and 3 bases, in that order; junction bases with no gene match: 4. The CDR3 is 15 amino acids. TCRdb re-analysed the RACE reads in MiXCR, keeping a single row per CDR3 protein. The sample shows a few hundred thousand distinct CDR3 sequences, roughly 6% of them seen only once. This TCR came from a woman under 30 with alopecia areata. Some clones in this sample may be carry-over from other donors' samples. The chain couples TRBV6-2 or TRBV6-3 to TRBJ1-5; 7 bases agree with TRBD1. The source was whole blood, collected in connection with sensitization to the hapten diphenylcyclopropenone (DPC). CDR3 DNA sequence: TGTGCCAGCAGTTACGGGGGACAGTTCAATCAGCCCCAGCATTTT. Its translation is CASSYGGQFNQPQHF.